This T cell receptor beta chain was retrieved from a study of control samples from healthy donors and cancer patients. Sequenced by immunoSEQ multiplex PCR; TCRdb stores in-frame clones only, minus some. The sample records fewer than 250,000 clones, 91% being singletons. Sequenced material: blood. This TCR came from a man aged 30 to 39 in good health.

This CDR3 reads CASSLEGYGYTF. The CDR3 DNA reads TGTGCCAGCAGCTTAGAGGGCTATGGCTACACCTTC. The chain joins TRBV7-8 to TRBJ1-2; D unresolved. Germline V CDR1 and CDR2: SGHVS, FQNEAQ. V lost 1 base and J lost 4, with 4 bases in between. The CDR3 extends over 12 amino acids.